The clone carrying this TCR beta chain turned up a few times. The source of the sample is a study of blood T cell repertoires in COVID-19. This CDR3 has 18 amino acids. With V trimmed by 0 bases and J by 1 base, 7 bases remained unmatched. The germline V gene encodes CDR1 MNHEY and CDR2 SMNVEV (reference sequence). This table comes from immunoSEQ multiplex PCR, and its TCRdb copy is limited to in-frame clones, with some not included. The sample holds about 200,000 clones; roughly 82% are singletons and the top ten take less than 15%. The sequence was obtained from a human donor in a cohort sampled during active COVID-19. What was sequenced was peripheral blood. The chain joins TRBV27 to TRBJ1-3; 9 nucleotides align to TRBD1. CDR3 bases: TGTGCCAGCAGTTTATCGGGACAGGGTTCGGGTTCTGGAAACACCATATATTTT. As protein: CASSLSGQGSGSGNTIYF.